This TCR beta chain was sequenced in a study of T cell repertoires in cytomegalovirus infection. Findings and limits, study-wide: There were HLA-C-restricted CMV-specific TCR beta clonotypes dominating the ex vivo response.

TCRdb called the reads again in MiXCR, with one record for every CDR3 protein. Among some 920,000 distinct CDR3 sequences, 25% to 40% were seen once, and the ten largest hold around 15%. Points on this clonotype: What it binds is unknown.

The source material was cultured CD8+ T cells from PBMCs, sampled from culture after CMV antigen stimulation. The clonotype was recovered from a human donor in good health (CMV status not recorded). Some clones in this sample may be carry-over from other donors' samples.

The CDR3 nucleotides read TGTGCCAGCAGCCCCATTTCCCGGGGGACCTCCTACAATGAGCAGTTCTTC. Protein sequence: CASSPISRGTSYNEQFF. The V gene is TRBV7-6, the J gene TRBJ2-1, with a tentative D call TRBD2 (6 bases). Trimming cost V 5 bases and J 0 bases, with 17 bases left between them. CDR1 SGHVS and CDR2 FNYEAQ come from the germline V gene. The CDR3 has 17 residues. The variable domain in full, with the rest retrieved from reference TRBV7-6 and TRBJ2-1, is GAGVSQSPRYKVTKRGQDVALRCDPISGHVSLYWYRQALGQGPEFLTYFNYEAQQDKSGLPNDRFSAERPEGSISTLTIQRTEQRDSAMYRCASSPISRGTSYNEQFFGPGTRLTVL.